Included here is one T cell receptor beta chain sequence, with context. Its cognate antigen is unknown. Healthy bone marrow donors formed the donor group. The CDR3 is made up of 14 amino acids. The V end was cut by 2 bases, the J end by 4 bases, with 11 bases between. Germline V gives CDR1 MNHEY, CDR2 SVGAGI. Amplification used 60 Vbeta primers and 13 Jbeta primers. Here immunoSEQ multiplex PCR was the method, and the copy in TCRdb shows in-frame clones only, minus some. The data hold 84,000 or so clones, with more than 65% observed a single time. This sample is part of a study of cytomegalovirus exposure and HLA in healthy donors. Study observations and caveats: Reportedly, fewer N-insertions than the roughly 600-donor mean appeared in an Asian-associated ancestry cluster in a later analysis.

The gene calls are TRBV6-5 and TRBJ1-1; a possible D gene is TRBD1 (6 bases). This TCR was sampled from a man under 40 in good health and CMV-seronegative. The sequencing input was PBMCs. CDR3 region: CASSYGGLGTEAFF. The CDR3 nucleotides read TGTGCCAGCAGTTACGGGGGCCTGGGCACTGAAGCTTTCTTT.